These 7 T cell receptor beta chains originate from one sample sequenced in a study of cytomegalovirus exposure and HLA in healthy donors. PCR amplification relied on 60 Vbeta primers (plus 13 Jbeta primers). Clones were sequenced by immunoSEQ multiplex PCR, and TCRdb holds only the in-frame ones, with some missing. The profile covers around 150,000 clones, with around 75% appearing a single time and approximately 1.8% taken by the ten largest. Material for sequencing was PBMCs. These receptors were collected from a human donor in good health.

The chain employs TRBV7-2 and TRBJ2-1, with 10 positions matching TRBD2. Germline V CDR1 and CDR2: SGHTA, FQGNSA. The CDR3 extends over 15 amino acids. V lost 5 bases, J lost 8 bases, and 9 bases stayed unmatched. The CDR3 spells CASSRAGGLGDEQFF. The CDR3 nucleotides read TGTGCCAGCAGCAGAGCGGGGGGGCTTGGGGATGAGCAGTTCTTC.

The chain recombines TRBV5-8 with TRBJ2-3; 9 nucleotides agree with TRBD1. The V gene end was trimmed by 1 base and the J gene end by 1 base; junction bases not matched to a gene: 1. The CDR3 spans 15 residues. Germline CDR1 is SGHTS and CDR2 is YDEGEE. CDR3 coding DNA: TGTGCCAGCAGCTTGCGGACAGGGGGCACAGATACGCAGTATTTT. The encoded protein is CASSLRTGGTDTQYF.

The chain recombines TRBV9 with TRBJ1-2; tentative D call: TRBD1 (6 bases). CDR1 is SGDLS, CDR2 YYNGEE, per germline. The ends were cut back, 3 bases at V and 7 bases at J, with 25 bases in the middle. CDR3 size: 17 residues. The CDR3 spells CASSDPPGASGGGGYTF. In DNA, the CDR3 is TGTGCCAGCAGCGACCCCCCCGGGGCCTCGGGAGGGGGTGGCTACACCTTC.

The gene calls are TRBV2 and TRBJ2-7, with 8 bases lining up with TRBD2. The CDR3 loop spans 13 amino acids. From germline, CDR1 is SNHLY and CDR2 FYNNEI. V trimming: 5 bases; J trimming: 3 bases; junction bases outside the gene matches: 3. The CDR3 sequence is CASSLGTSYEQYF. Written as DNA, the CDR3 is TGTGCCAGCAGTTTAGGGACTAGCTACGAGCAGTACTTC.

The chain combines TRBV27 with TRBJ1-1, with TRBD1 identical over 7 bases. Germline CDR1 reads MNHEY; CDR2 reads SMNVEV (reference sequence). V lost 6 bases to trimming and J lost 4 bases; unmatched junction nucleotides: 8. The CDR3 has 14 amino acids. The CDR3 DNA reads TGTGCCAGCAGACGGACAGGAGGGAGCACTGAAGCTTTCTTT. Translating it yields CASRRTGGSTEAFF.

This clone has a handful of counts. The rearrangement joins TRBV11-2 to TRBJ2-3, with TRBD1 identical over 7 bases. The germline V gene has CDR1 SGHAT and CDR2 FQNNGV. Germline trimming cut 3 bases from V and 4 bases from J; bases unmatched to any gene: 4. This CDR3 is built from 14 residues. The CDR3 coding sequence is TGTGCCAGCAGCTTTACTCAGGGGGCAGATACGCAGTATTTT. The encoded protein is CASSFTQGADTQYF.

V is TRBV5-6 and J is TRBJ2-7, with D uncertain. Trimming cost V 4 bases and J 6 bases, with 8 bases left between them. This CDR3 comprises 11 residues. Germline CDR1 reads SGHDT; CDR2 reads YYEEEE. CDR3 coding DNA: TGTGCCAGCAGCCGGTCTGCCGAGCAGTACTTC. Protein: CASSRSAEQYF.